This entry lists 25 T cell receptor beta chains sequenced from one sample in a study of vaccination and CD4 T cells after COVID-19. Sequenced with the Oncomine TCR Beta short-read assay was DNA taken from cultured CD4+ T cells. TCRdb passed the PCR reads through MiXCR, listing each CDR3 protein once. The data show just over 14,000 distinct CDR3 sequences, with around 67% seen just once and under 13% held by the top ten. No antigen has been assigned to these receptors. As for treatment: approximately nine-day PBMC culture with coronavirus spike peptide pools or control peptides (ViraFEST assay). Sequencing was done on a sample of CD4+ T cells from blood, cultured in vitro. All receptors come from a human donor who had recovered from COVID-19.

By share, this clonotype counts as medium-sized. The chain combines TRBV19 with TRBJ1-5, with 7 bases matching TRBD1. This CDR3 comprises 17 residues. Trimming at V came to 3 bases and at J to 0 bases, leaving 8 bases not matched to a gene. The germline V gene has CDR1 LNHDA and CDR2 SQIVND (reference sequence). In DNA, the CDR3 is TGTGCCAGTAGTATCGTAGGGGGCGGGTATAGCAATCAGCCCCAGCATTTT. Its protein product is CASSIVGGGYSNQPQHF.

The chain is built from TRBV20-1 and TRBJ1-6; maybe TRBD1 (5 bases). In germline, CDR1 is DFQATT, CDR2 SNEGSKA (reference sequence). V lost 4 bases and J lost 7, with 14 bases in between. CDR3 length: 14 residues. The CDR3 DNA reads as TGCAGTGCTATAGGACACTACCCGAATTCACCCCTCCACTTT. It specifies CSAIGHYPNSPLHF.

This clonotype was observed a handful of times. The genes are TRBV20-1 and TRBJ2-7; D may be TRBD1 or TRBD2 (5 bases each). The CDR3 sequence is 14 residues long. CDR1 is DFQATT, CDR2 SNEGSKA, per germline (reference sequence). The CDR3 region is CRVGGRDLSYEQYF. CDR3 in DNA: TGCAGAGTCGGAGGCAGGGATCTCTCCTACGAGCAGTACTTC.

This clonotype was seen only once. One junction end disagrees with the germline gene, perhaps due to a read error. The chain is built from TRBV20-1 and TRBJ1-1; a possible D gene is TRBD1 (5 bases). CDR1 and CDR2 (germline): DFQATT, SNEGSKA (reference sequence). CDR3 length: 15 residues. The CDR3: CSAPSRARSNAEAFF. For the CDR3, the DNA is TGCAGTGCTCCAAGCAGGGCCCGATCGAACGCTGAAGCTTTCTTT.

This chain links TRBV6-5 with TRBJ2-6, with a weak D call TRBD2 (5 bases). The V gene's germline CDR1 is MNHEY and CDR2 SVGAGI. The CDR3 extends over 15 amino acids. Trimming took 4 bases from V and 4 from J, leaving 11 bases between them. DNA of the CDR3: TGTGCCAGCAGTTCAGAGGGCGCCGGGGCCAACGTCCTGACTTTC. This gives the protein CASSSEGAGANVLTF.

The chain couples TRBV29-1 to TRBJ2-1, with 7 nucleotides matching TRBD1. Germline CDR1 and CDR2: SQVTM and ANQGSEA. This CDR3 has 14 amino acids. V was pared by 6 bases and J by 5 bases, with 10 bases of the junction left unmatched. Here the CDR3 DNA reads TGCAGCGTCTACCCGGGACAGTACAACAATGAGCAGTTCTTC. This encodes CSVYPGQYNNEQFF.

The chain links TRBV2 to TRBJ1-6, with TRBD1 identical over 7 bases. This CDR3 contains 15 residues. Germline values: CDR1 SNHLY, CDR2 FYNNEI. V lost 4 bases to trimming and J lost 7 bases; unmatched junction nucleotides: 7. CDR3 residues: CASSGRVRGNSPLHF. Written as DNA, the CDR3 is TGTGCCAGCAGTGGCAGAGTCAGGGGGAATTCACCCCTCCACTTT.

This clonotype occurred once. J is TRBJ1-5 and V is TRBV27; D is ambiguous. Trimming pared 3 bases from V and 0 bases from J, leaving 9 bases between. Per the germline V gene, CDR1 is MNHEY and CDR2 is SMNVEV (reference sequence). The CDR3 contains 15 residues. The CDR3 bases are TGTGCCAGCAGTTTTCGACGCCTTAGCAATCAGCCCCAGCATTTT. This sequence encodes CASSFRRLSNQPQHF.

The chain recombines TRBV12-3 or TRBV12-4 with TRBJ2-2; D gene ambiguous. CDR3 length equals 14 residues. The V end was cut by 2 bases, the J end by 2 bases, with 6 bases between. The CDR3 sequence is CASSLRHNTGELFF. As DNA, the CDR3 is TGTGCCAGCAGTTTAAGACATAACACCGGGGAGCTGTTTTTT.

CDR3 DNA sequence: TGTGCCAGTACCCCAAGGGGACAGGGAAGTTCAGATACGCAGTATTTT. Protein product: CASTPRGQGSSDTQYF. The V gene is TRBV19, the J gene TRBJ2-3; 9 bases are shared with TRBD1. Trimming removed 7 bases from V and 4 bases from J; junction bases left unmatched: 12. Germline V CDR1 and CDR2: LNHDA, SQIVND (reference sequence). This CDR3 is 16 amino acids long.

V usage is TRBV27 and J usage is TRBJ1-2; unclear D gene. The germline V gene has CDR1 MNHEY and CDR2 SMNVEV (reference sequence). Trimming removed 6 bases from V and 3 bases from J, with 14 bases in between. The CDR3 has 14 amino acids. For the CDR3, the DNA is TGTGCCAGCAGACCGCATTTGGGAGACTATGGCTACACCTTC. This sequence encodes CASRPHLGDYGYTF.

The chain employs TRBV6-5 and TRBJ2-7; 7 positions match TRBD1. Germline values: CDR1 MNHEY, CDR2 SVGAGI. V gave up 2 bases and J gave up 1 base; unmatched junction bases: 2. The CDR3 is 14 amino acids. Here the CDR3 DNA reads TGTGCCAGCAGTTACGGGGACAGATCCTACGAGCAGTACTTC. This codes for CASSYGDRSYEQYF.

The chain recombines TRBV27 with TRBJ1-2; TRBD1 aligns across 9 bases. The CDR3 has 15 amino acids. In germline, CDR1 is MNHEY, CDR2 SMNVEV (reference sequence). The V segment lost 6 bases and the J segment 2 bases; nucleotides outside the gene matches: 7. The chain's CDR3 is CASSPGGTGNYGYTF. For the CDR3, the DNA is TGTGCCAGCAGCCCAGGGGGGACAGGGAACTATGGCTACACCTTC.

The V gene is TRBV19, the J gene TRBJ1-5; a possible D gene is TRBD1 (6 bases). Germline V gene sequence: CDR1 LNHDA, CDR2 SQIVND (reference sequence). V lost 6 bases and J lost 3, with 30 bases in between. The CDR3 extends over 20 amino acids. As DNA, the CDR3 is TGTGCCAGTAGCCGACGGGGGGGGGCGTCGAGCCATAGGGACAATCAGCCCCAGCATTTT. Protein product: CASSRRGGASSHRDNQPQHF.

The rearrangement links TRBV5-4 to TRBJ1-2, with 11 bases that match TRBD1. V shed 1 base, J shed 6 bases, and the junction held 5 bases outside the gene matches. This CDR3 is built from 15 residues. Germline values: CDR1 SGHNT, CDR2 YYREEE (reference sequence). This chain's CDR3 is CASSLNWDRGDGYTF. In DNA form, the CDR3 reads TGTGCCAGCAGCTTGAATTGGGACAGGGGGGATGGCTACACCTTC.

CDR3 protein: CASGERGRRQPQHF. In DNA, the CDR3 is TGTGCCAGCGGGGAGAGGGGGCGGCGGCAGCCCCAGCATTTT. The chain recombines TRBV7-8 with TRBJ1-5, with TRBD1 identical over 7 bases. The germline V gene has CDR1 SGHVS and CDR2 FQNEAQ. Losses at the gene ends were 8 bases for V and 7 bases for J; bases not matched to a gene: 11. CDR3 length equals 14 residues.

The CDR3 DNA reads TGTGCCAGTAGTATCGTGAGCTCCTACGAGCAGTACTTC. Its translation: CASSIVSSYEQYF. This chain uses TRBV19 with TRBJ2-7; D remains unclear. In germline, CDR1 is LNHDA, CDR2 SQIVND (reference sequence). The CDR3 covers 13 residues. Trimming stripped 3 bases from V and 0 bases from J, with 6 bases between.

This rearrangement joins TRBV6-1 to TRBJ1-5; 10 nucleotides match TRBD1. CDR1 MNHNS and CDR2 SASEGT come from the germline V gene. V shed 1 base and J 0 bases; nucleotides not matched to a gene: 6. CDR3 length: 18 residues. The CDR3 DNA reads TGTGCCAGCAGTGAAGTGGGGACAGGGGCCTATAGCAATCAGCCCCAGCATTTT. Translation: CASSEVGTGAYSNQPQHF.

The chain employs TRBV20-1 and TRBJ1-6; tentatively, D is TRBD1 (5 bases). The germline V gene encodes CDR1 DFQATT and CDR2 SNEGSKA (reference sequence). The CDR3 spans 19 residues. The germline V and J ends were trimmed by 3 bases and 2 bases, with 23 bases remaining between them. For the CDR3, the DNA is TGCAGTGCTAGCTCACTCCTGGCAGGGAAAGACCCCTATAATTCACCCCTCCACTTT. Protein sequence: CSASSLLAGKDPYNSPLHF.

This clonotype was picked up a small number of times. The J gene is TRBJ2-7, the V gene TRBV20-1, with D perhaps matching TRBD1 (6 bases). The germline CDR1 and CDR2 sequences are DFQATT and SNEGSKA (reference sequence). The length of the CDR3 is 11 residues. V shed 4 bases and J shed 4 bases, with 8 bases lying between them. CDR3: CSAIRGYEQYF. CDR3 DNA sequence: TGCAGTGCTATTAGGGGGTACGAGCAGTACTTC.

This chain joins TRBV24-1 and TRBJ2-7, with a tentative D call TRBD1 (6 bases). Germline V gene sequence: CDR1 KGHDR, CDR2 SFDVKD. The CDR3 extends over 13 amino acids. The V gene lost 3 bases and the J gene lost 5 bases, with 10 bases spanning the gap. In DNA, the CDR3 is TGTGCCACCAGTGATGCAGGGGATAACGAGCAGTACTTC. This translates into CATSDAGDNEQYF.

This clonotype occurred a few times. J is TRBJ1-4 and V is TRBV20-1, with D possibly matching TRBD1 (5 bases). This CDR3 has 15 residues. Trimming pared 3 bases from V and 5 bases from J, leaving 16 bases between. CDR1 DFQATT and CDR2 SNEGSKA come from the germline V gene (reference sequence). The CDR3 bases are TGCAGTGCTAGCTCCCTTGGCAGGGTCAATGAAAAACTGTTTTTT. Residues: CSASSLGRVNEKLFF.

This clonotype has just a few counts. The CDR3 sequence is CASSATSGRSSNQPQHF. In DNA form, the CDR3 reads TGTGCCAGCAGCGCAACATCAGGGCGCTCTAGCAATCAGCCCCAGCATTTT. The V call is TRBV6-1, the J call TRBJ1-5; tentatively, D is TRBD1 (5 bases). Germline V gene data show CDR1 as MNHNS and CDR2 as SASEGT. CDR3 length: 17 amino acids. V was shortened by 6 bases and J by 0 bases, with 18 bases between the two germline ends.

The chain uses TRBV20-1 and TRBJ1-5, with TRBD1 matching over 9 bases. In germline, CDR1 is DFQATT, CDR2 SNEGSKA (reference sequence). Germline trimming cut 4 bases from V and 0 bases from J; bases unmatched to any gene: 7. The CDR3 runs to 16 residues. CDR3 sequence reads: CSATSGTGYSNQPQHF. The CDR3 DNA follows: TGCAGTGCTACCTCCGGGACAGGGTATAGCAATCAGCCCCAGCATTTT.

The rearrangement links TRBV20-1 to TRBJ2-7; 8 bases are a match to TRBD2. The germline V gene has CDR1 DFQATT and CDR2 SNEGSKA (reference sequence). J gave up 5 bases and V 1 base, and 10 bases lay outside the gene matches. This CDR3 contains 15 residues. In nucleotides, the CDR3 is TGCAGTGCTAGAGTTGGTAGCGGGATAGTCGACGAGCAGTACTTC. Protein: CSARVGSGIVDEQYF.